The 25 T cell receptor beta chains listed next were all sequenced from one sample in a study of a mutant IDH1 vaccine in newly diagnosed glioma. Time point meaning: baseline, week 1 (first vaccination visit). Treatment defined: pre-vaccination baseline after standard-of-care therapy. The protocol was immunoSEQ multiplex PCR, while the TCRdb copy is restricted to in-frame clones and leaves out a portion. Of about 66,000 clones listed, 80% to 90% are singletons. Sample: PBMCs, taken from a glioma patient treated with radiotherapy, temozolomide or both. These receptors all come from a man younger than 40 with glioma.

J is TRBJ2-5 and V is TRBV4-2; D is possibly TRBD1 (5 bases). The J call is in doubt because the DNA end fits TRBJ2-7 better. This CDR3 comprises 15 residues. CDR1 is LGHNA and CDR2 is YNFKEQ in the germline V gene. The CDR3 DNA is TGTGCCAGCAGCCACCGATCGACAGCAGCCTACGAGCAGTACTTC. It is translated as CASSHRSTAAYEQYF.

The genes are TRBV12-5 and TRBJ1-2, with unresolved D. Germline V gene lookup returns CDR1 LGHNT and CDR2 FRNRAP. CDR3 length: 14 residues. V shed 4 bases and J shed 6 bases, with 15 bases lying between them. This chain's CDR3 is CASGSEGISHGYTF. The DNA for the CDR3 is TGTGCTAGTGGTTCGGAGGGAATTTCGCATGGCTACACCTTC.

The chain employs TRBV28 and TRBJ1-2; TRBD1 matches 8 bases. Unmatched junction bases numbered 7, after V lost 6 bases and J lost 4 bases. CDR1 is MDHEN, CDR2 SYDVKM, per germline. This CDR3 contains 14 residues. The CDR3 spells CASSLAGGGYGYTF. CDR3 nucleotides: TGTGCCAGCAGCTTAGCAGGGGGCGGCTATGGCTACACCTTC.

The DNA for the CDR3 is TGCGCCAACCCGACAGGGAAACGGGATGAAAAACTGTTTTTT. Its protein is CANPTGKRDEKLFF. V and J are TRBV23-1 and TRBJ1-4, with 7 bases fitting TRBD1. Being an ORF, TRBV23-1 has a function that is uncertain. CDR3 length: 14 residues. J was trimmed by 6 bases and V by 10 bases; bases with no gene match: 11.

This clone occurred once. The genes are TRBV6-5 and TRBJ2-3; D ambiguous. The CDR3 extends over 14 amino acids. Germline V lookup: CDR1 MNHEY, CDR2 SVGAGI. The V gene lost 2 bases and the J gene lost 0 bases, with 6 bases spanning the gap. The CDR3 region is CASSYVQSTDTQYF. The CDR3 DNA reads TGTGCCAGCAGTTACGTCCAGAGCACAGATACGCAGTATTTT.

J is TRBJ2-7 and V is TRBV13, with 9 bases identical to TRBD1. The CDR3 runs to 15 residues. Germline V gene lookup returns CDR1 PRHDT and CDR2 FYEKMQ (reference sequence). After removal of 5 bases from V and 0 bases from J, the junction contained 5 bases not matched to a gene. The CDR3 DNA reads as TGTGCCAGCAGCCCCGAGGGACAGGGCTCCTACGAGCAGTACTTC. Translating it yields CASSPEGQGSYEQYF. The whole variable domain, filled in from reference TRBV13 and TRBJ2-7, reads AAGVIQSPRHLIKEKRETATLKCYPIPRHDTVYWYQQGPGQDPQFLISFYEKMQSDKGSIPDRFSAQQFSDYHSELNMSSLELGDSALYFCASSPEGQGSYEQYFGPGTRLTVT.

V usage is TRBV18 and J usage is TRBJ2-5; 7 bases fit TRBD1. The CDR3 is made up of 15 amino acids. Germline values: CDR1 KGHSH, CDR2 LQKENI. The V gene end was trimmed by 1 base and the J gene end by 2 bases; junction bases not matched to a gene: 4. CDR3 DNA: TGTGCCAGCTCACCACGAACAGGGGAACAAGAGACCCAGTACTTC. This codes for CASSPRTGEQETQYF.

The CDR3 DNA reads TGTGCCAGCAGTTTATCGAACAGGGGGACCTACGAGCAGTACTTC. This gives the protein CASSLSNRGTYEQYF. The chain joins TRBV27 to TRBJ2-7; 8 bases are a match to TRBD1. V gave up 0 bases and J gave up 2 bases; unmatched junction bases: 3. The length of the CDR3 is 15 residues. Germline loops: CDR1 MNHEY, CDR2 SMNVEV (reference sequence).

CDR3 DNA sequence: TGCGCCAGCAGCTTCGGACACTCGAACACTGAAGCTTTCTTT. Translated, it gives CASSFGHSNTEAFF. The chain is built from TRBV5-1 and TRBJ1-1; D might be TRBD1 (5 bases). V was pared by 2 bases and J by 1 base, with 9 bases between. The CDR3 is made up of 14 amino acids. The V gene's germline CDR1 is SGHRS and CDR2 YFSETQ. Full variable domain (missing parts from reference TRBV5-1 and TRBJ1-1): KAGVTQTPRYLIKTRGQQVTLSCSPISGHRSVSWYQQTPGQGLQFLFEYFSETQRNKGNFPGRFSGRQFSNSRSEMNVSTLELGDSALYLCASSFGHSNTEAFFGQGTRLTVV.

The J gene is TRBJ1-5, the V gene TRBV2; D is unresolved. The CDR3 sequence is 14 residues long. CDR1 is SNHLY, CDR2 FYNNEI, per germline. Trimming removed 10 bases from V and 0 bases from J, with 13 bases in between. The CDR3 sequence: CATSAGNSNQPQHF. The CDR3 DNA reads as TGTGCCACCTCGGCAGGAAATAGCAATCAGCCCCAGCATTTT.

This clone has a single count. The rearrangement uses TRBV5-1 and TRBJ1-2, with a tentative D call TRBD1 (6 bases). V was trimmed by 2 bases and J by 0 bases, leaving 14 bases between them. The V gene's germline CDR1 is SGHRS and CDR2 YFSETQ. The CDR3 loop spans 16 amino acids. The CDR3 nucleotides read TGCGCCAGCAGCTTCGGACAGACTACTTCTAACTATGGCTACACCTTC. Translation: CASSFGQTTSNYGYTF.

This chain connects TRBV10-1 to TRBJ2-7, with 9 bases that match TRBD1. This CDR3 comprises 15 residues. V lost 4 bases and J lost 2; bases outside the gene matches: 6. Germline V lookup: CDR1 WNHNN, CDR2 SYGVQD (reference sequence). CDR3 amino acids: CASSGGRTGAYEQYF. CDR3 sequence (DNA): TGCGCCAGCAGTGGGGGCCGGACAGGGGCCTACGAGCAGTACTTC.

Here the CDR3 reads CASTTDRNTEAFF. The CDR3 coding sequence is TGTGCCAGCACAACAGACAGGAACACTGAAGCTTTCTTT. J is TRBJ1-1 and V is TRBV6-1; weak D call: TRBD1 (5 bases). The CDR3 totals 13 residues. Germline V lookup: CDR1 MNHNS, CDR2 SASEGT. V dropped 7 bases and J dropped 1 base, with 10 bases sitting between them.

The gene calls are TRBV27 and TRBJ1-1; no reliable D call. This CDR3 is built from 14 residues. V was shortened by 7 bases and J by 0 bases, with 12 bases between the two germline ends. Germline CDR1 and CDR2: MNHEY and SMNVEV (reference sequence). The CDR3: CASTRLGMNTEAFF. CDR3 nucleotide sequence: TGTGCCAGCACCCGGCTTGGCATGAACACTGAAGCTTTCTTT.

The V call is TRBV28, the J call TRBJ2-5; TRBD2 is a possible D gene (6 bases). Germline CDR1 reads MDHEN; CDR2 reads SYDVKM. Trimming shortened V by 3 bases and J by 5 bases, and 19 bases separated the two germline ends. The CDR3 runs 16 residues. This CDR3 reads CASSFIGGSGLETQYF. The CDR3 nucleotides read TGTGCCAGCAGTTTCATTGGGGGGAGTGGGTTGGAGACCCAGTACTTC.

The V gene is TRBV4-1, the J gene TRBJ2-7, with D possibly being TRBD2 (5 bases). Germline CDR1 and CDR2: MGHRA and YSYEKL. Trimming took 4 bases from V and 3 from J, leaving 19 bases between them. The CDR3 sequence is 16 residues long. CDR3 in DNA: TGCGCCAGCAGCCTAACTAGGGCTAGGAATAACTACGAGCAGTACTTC. Translated: CASSLTRARNNYEQYF.

The chain has TRBV28 and TRBJ1-2; D possibly corresponds to TRBD1 (5 bases). The germline CDR1 and CDR2 sequences are MDHEN and SYDVKM. The CDR3 runs to 16 residues. The ends were cut back, 7 bases at V and 0 bases at J, with 18 bases in the middle. The DNA for the CDR3 is TGTGCCAGCAACCCATGGGGGGGGTTAACTAACTATGGCTACACCTTC. Amino acid sequence: CASNPWGGLTNYGYTF.

This clone was found once. The chain couples TRBV5-4 to TRBJ1-2, with 9 bases that match TRBD1. The junction had 3 bases not matched to a gene; V was cut back by 1 base and J by 2 bases. The germline gives CDR1 SGHNT, CDR2 YYREEE (reference sequence). This CDR3 contains 15 residues. The CDR3 region is CASSLNDRGNYGYTF. The CDR3 coding sequence is TGTGCCAGCAGCTTGAATGACAGGGGGAACTATGGCTACACCTTC.

V and J are TRBV21-1 and TRBJ2-1; the table gives TRBD2 as D, unverified against the DNA. TRBV21-1 is recorded as a pseudogene. CDR3 length: 18 amino acids. In nucleotides, the CDR3 is TGTGCCAGCAGGACCGAGGCTAGCGGGACCATCTCCTACAATGAGCAGTTCTTC. Its protein is CASRTEASGTISYNEQFF.

This sequence joins TRBV5-6 and TRBJ2-7, with D maybe TRBD2 (5 bases). Germline lookup yields CDR1 SGHDT and CDR2 YYEEEE. The V and J ends lost 1 base and 0 bases respectively, with 8 bases between them. CDR3 length: 14 amino acids. The CDR3 DNA reads as TGTGCCAGCAGCTTGTCCGGGAACTCCTACGAGCAGTACTTC. The encoded protein is CASSLSGNSYEQYF.

This clone was observed a few times. This sequence joins TRBV6-5 and TRBJ1-1; TRBD1 aligns across 7 bases. There are 13 residues in the CDR3. Germline assignment: CDR1 MNHEY and CDR2 SVGAGI. The junction had 8 bases not matched to a gene; V was cut back by 6 bases and J by 7 bases. The CDR3 DNA reads as TGTGCCAGCAGGAAAGGGGGCTGGGTTGAAGCTTTCTTT. This sequence encodes CASRKGGWVEAFF.

This sequence joins TRBV28 and TRBJ2-6; D may correspond to TRBD1 or TRBD2 (5 bases each). Germline V gene data show CDR1 as MDHEN and CDR2 as SYDVKM. The CDR3 runs to 16 residues. Trimming took 4 bases from V and 0 from J, leaving 10 bases between them. CDR3 DNA: TGTGCCAGCAGTTCCGGGACGAGCTCTGGGGCCAACGTCCTGACTTTC. As protein: CASSSGTSSGANVLTF.

The gene calls are TRBV4-1 and TRBJ1-3, with D perhaps matching TRBD1 (5 bases). Deletions cut 0 bases from V and 0 bases from J, with 9 bases between. CDR1 is MGHRA, CDR2 YSYEKL, per germline. The CDR3 contains 16 residues. CDR3 DNA sequence: TGCGCCAGCAGCCAAGAGGGGGGAAACTCTGGAAACACCATATATTTT. Protein sequence: CASSQEGGNSGNTIYF.

This clone has just one count. The rearrangement joins TRBV5-1 to TRBJ1-1; maybe TRBD1 (5 bases). The germline V and J ends were trimmed by 0 bases and 4 bases, with 10 bases remaining between them. The CDR3 sequence is 14 residues long. The germline V gene encodes CDR1 SGHRS and CDR2 YFSETQ. The CDR3 protein is CASSLERGGTEAFF. The CDR3 coding sequence is TGCGCCAGCAGCTTGGAACGCGGGGGCACTGAAGCTTTCTTT.

The J gene is TRBJ2-5, the V gene TRBV14; 8 bases agree with TRBD2. The V segment lost 6 bases and the J segment 5 bases; nucleotides outside the gene matches: 14. This CDR3 has 16 amino acids. Germline V gene data show CDR1 as SGHDN and CDR2 as FVKESK. In nucleotides, the CDR3 is TGTGCCAGCAGTGGAGCGGGGGTTCGCCTAGGGGAGACCCAGTACTTC. Amino acid sequence: CASSGAGVRLGETQYF.